The present T cell receptor beta chain was sequenced within a study of T cell changes during pregnancy in multiple sclerosis. Assay: immunoSEQ multiplex PCR; the TCRdb copy retains only in-frame clones and omits some. The repertoire holds roughly 90,000 clones, with 85% to 95% as singletons. V shed 1 base, J shed 5 bases, and the junction held 0 bases outside the gene matches. This CDR3 is 12 amino acids long. Germline loops: CDR1 SGDLS, CDR2 YYNGEE. The V and J genes are TRBV9 and TRBJ2-7, with 7 bases aligning to TRBD2. The sequence derives from a female donor with multiple sclerosis, enrolled in a pregnancy study. The starting material was peripheral blood, obtained in the first trimester of pregnancy. The CDR3 here is CASSVSGDEQYF. For the CDR3, the DNA is TGTGCCAGCAGCGTAAGCGGGGACGAGCAGTACTTC.